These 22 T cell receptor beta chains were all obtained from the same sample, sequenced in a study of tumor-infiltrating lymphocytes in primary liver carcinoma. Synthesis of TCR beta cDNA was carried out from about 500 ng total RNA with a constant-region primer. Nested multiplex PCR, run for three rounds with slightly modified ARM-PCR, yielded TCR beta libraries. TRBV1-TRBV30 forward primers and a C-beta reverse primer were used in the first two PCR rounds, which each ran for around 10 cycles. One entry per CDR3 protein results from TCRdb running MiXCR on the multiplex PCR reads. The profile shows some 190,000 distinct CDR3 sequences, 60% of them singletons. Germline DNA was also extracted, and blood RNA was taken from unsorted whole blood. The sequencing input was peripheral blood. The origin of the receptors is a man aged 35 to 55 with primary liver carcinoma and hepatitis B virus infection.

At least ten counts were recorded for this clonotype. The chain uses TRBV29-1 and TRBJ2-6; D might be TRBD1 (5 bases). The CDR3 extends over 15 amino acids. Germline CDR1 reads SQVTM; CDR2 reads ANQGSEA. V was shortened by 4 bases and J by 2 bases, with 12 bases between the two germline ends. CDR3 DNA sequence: TGCAGCGTTGCCTCAGGGAATACTGGGGCCAACGTCCTGACTTTC. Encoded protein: CSVASGNTGANVLTF. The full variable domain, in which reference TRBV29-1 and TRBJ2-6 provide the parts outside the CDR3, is SAVISQKPSRDICQRGTSLTIQCQVDSQVTMMFWYRQQPGQSLTLIATANQGSEATYESGFVIDKFPISRPNLTFSTLTVSNMSPEDSSIYLCSVASGNTGANVLTFGAGSRLTVL.

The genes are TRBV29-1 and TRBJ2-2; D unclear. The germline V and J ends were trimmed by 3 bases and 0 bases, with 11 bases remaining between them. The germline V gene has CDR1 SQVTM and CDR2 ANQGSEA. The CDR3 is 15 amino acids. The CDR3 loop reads CSVEGGFANTGELFF. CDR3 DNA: TGCAGCGTTGAGGGCGGCTTCGCGAACACCGGGGAGCTGTTTTTT.

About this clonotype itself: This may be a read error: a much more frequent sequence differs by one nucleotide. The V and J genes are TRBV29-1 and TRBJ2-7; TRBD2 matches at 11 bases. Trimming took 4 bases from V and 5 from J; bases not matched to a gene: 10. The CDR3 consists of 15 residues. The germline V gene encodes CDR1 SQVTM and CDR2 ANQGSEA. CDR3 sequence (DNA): TGCAGCGTTGGGTGTACCACTAGCGGGAGCCACGAGCAGTACTTC. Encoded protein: CSVGCTTSGSHEQYF.

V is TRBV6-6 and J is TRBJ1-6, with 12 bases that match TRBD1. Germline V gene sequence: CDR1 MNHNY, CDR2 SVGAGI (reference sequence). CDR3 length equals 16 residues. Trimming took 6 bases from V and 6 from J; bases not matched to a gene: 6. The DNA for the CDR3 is TGTGCCAGCAGCTTGGGACAGGGGGCTTTTAATTCACCCCTCCACTTT. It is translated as CASSLGQGAFNSPLHF.

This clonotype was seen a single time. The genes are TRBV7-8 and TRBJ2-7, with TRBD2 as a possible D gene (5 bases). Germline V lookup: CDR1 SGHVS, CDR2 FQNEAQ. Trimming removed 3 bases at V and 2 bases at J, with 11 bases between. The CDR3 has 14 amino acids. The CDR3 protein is CASSFRTGTYEQYF. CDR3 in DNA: TGTGCCAGCAGCTTTAGGACTGGGACCTACGAGCAGTACTTC.

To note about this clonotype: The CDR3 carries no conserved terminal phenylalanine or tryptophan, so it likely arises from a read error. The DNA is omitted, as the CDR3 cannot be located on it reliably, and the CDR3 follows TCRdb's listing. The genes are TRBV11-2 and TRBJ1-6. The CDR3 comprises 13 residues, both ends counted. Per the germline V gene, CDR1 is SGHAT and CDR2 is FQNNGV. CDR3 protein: CASSLSAISPLNY.

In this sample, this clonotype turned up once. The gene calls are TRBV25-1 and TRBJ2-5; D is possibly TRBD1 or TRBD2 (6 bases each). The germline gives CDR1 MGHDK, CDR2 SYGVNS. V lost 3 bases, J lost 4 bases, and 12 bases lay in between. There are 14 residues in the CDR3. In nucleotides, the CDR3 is TGTGCCAGCAGTGAGAGGGGGGTGAGAGAGACCCAGTACTTC. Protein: CASSERGVRETQYF.

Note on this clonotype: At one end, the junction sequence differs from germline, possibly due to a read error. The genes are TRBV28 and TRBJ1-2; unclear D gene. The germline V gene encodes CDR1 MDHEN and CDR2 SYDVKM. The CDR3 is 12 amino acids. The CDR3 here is CASSQAPYGCTF. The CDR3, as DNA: TGTGCCAGCAGCCAGGCCCCCTATGGCTGCACCTTC.

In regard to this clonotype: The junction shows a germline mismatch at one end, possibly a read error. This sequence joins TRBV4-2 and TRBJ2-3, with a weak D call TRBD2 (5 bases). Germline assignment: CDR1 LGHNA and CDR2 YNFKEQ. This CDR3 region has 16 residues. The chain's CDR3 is CGSSQERSPSTDTQYF. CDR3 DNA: TGTGGCAGCAGCCAAGAGCGGAGCCCTAGCACAGATACGCAGTATTTT.

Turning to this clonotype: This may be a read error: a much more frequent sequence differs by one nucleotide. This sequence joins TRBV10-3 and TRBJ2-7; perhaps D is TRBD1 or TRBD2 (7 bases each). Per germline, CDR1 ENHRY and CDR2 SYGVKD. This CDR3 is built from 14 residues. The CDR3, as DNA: TGTGTCATCAGCGGGGACAGCCTCTCCTACGAGCAGTACTTC. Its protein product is CVISGDSLSYEQYF.

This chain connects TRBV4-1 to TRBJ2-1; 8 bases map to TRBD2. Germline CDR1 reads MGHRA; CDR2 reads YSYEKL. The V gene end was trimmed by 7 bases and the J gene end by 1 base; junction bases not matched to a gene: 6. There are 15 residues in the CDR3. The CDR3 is CASTPPSGSYNEQFF. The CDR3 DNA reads TGCGCCAGCACCCCTCCTAGCGGGTCCTACAATGAGCAGTTCTTC.

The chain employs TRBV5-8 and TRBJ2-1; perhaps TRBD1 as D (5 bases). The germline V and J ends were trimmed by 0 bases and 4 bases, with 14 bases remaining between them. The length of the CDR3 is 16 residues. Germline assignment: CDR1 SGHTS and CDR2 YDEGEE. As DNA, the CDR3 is TGTGCCAGCAGCTTGGGGCAGGGCAGAAGGTACAATGAGCAGTTCTTC. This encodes CASSLGQGRRYNEQFF.

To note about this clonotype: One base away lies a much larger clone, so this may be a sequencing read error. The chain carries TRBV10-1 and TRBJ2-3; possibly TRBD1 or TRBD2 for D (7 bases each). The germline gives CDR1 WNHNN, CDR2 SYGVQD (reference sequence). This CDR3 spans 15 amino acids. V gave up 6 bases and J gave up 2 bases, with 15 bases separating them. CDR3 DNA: TGCGCCAGCAGCCCAGGGGGGGCCCCCACAGATACGCAGTATTTT. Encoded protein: CASSPGGAPTDTQYF.

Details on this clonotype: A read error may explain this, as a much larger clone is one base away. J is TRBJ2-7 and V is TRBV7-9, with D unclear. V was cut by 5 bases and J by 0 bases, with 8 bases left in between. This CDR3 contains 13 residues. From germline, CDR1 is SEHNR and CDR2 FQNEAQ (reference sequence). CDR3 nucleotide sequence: TGTGCCAGCAGCGCCCCGAGCTCCTACGAGCAGTACTTC. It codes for CASSAPSSYEQYF. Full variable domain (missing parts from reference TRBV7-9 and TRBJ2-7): DTGVSQNPRHKITKRGQNVTFRCDPISEHNRLYWYRQTLGQGPEFLTYFQNEAQLEKSRLLSDRFSAERPKGSFSTLEIQRTEQGDSAMYLCASSAPSSYEQYFGPGTRLTVT.

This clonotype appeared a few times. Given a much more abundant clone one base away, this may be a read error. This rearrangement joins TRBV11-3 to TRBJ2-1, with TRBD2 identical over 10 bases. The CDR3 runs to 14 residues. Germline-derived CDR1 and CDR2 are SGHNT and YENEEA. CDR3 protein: CVSSLNSGGGEQFF. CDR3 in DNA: TGTGTCAGCAGCTTAAACAGCGGGGGGGGCGAGCAGTTCTTC.

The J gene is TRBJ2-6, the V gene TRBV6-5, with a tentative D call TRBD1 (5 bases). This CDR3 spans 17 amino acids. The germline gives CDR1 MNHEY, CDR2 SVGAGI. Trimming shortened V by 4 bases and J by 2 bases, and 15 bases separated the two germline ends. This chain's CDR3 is CASSSLTRVAGANVLTF. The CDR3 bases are TGTGCCAGCAGTTCACTAACCAGGGTGGCTGGGGCCAACGTCCTGACTTTC.

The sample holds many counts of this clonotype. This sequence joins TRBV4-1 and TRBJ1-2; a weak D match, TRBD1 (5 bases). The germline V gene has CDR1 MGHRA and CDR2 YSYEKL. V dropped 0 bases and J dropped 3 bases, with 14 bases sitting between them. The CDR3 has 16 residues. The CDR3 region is CASSQDGAGRDYGYTF. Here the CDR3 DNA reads TGCGCCAGCAGCCAAGATGGTGCAGGGCGGGACTATGGCTACACCTTC.

The CDR3 DNA sequence: TGTGCCTGGAGTCGGGACAACTCCTACGAGCAGTACTTC. The encoded protein is CAWSRDNSYEQYF. V and J are TRBV30 and TRBJ2-7; D perhaps matches TRBD1 (6 bases). Trimming left V 2 bases short and J 0 bases short, with 8 bases between. Germline V gene data show CDR1 as GTSNPN and CDR2 as SVGIG (reference sequence). The length of the CDR3 is 13 residues.

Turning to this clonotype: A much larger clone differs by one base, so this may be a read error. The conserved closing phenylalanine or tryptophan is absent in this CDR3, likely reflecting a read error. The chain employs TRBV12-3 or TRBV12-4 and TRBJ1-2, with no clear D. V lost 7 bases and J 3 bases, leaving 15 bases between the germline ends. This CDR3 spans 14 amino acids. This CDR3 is CASTKMGADYGYTL. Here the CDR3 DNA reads TGTGCCAGCACTAAGATGGGTGCCGACTATGGCTACACCCTC.

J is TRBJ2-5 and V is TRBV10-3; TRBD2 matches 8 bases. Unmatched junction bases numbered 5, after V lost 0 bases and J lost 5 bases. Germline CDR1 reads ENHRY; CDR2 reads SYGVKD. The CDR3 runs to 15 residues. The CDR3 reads CAISESGTRGETQYF. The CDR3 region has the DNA TGTGCCATCAGTGAGTCTGGGACTAGAGGGGAGACCCAGTACTTC.

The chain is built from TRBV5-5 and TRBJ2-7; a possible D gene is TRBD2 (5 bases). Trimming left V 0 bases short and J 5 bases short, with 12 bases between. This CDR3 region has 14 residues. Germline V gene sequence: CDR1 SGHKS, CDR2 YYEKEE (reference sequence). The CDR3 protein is CASSLDGGRDEQYF. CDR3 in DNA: TGTGCCAGCAGCTTGGATGGAGGTAGGGACGAGCAGTACTTC.

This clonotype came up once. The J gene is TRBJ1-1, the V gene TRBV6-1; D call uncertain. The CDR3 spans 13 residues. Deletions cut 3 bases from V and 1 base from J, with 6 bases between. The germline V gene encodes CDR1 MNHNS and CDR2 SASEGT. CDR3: CASSEARNTEAFF. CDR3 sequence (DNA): TGTGCCAGCAGTGAGGCAAGGAACACTGAAGCTTTCTTT.